This entry lists 30 T cell receptor beta chains sequenced from one sample in a study of T cell clonality in common variable immunodeficiency. Study-level findings and limits: Common variable immunodeficiency TCR beta sequences reportedly had fewer deletions and N-nucleotide insertions.

Assay used: immunoSEQ multiplex PCR; TCRdb lists only in-frame clones, some missing. The sample shows around 32,000 clones, none of them appearing just once. These receptors lack a known antigen. Input material: peripheral blood mononuclear cells. The receptors were gathered from a human donor with common variable immunodeficiency.

This clone has only a few counts. The CDR3 goes on 3 residues after the read ends, and that part is filled in from the germline J gene. V gene TRBV18 combines with J gene TRBJ2-1; 8 nucleotides line up with TRBD1. V trimming: 0 bases; J trimming: 8 bases; junction bases outside the gene matches: 9. The CDR3 sequence is 16 residues long. Germline CDR1 is KGHSH and CDR2 is LQKENI. CDR3 bases read: TGTGCCAGCTCACCACCTGGGACAGGAGGTAGCGATGAG. Translation: CASSPPGTGGSDE. The whole CDR3 is CASSPPGTGGSDEQFF.

At least ten counts were recorded for this clone. Coverage ceases 3 residues before the CDR3 finishes, and the germline J gene fills in the end. The gene calls are TRBV30 and TRBJ1-1; 10 positions agree with TRBD1. Trimming at V came to 3 bases and at J to 5 bases, leaving 3 bases not matched to a gene. Germline V lookup: CDR1 GTSNPN, CDR2 SVGIG (reference sequence). The CDR3 extends over 13 amino acids. Incomplete CDR3 DNA: TGTGCCTGGAGGCGGACAGGGGGAACTGAA. Protein sequence: CAWRRTGGTE. In full, the CDR3 reads CAWRRTGGTEAFF.

The DNA read from the CDR3 is TGTGCCAGCAGTGAAGCCCAGAAATTGGCC. Translating it yields CASSEAQKLA. The full CDR3 protein is CASSEAQKLALHF. The gene calls are TRBV6-1 and TRBJ1-6; D gene unclear. The read gets to within 3 residues of the CDR3 end, and the germline J gene fills in the rest. This CDR3 is built from 13 residues. The germline V gene encodes CDR1 MNHNS and CDR2 SASEGT.

Regarding this clone: The read halts 3 residues ahead of the CDR3 end, with the missing end drawn from the germline J gene. This chain joins TRBV7-2 and TRBJ2-1; weak D call: TRBD2 (5 bases). The CDR3 runs to 15 residues. The V end was cut by 5 bases, the J end by 3 bases, with 14 bases between. Germline loops: CDR1 SGHTA, CDR2 FQGNSA. The sequenced CDR3 bases are TGTGCCAGCAGCCAAAGCGCGGGTGTCTACAATGAG. Translating gives CASSQSAGVYNE. The CDR3 in full is CASSQSAGVYNEQFF.

This clone was counted ten times or more. The read falls 3 residues short of the CDR3 end, and the missing part is taken from the germline J gene. The J gene is TRBJ2-7, the V gene TRBV13, with 10 bases fitting TRBD2. J gave up 2 bases and V 5 bases, and 12 bases lay outside the gene matches. CDR3 size: 17 residues. Per the germline V gene, CDR1 is PRHDT and CDR2 is FYEKMQ (reference sequence). The CDR3 is CASSVIPLAGAPYEQYF. The covered CDR3 bases are TGTGCCAGCAGCGTTATCCCCCTAGCGGGGGCCCCCTACGAG.

This clone was counted ten times or more. Read coverage stops 3 residues before the CDR3 terminus; the germline J gene supplies the remainder. This chain uses TRBV18 with TRBJ1-4; D not certain. CDR3 size: 15 residues. The V end lost 6 bases, the J end lost 7 bases, and 18 bases lay between the germline ends. CDR1 and CDR2 (germline): KGHSH, LQKENI. The CDR3 DNA, read in part, is TGTGCCAGCTCCACCCAGATATCAGATATTGAAAAA. It is translated as CASSTQISDIEK. The CDR3 in its entirety is CASSTQISDIEKLFF. Supplemented by reference TRBV18 and TRBJ1-4, the full variable domain reads NAGVMQNPRHLVRRRGQEARLRCSPMKGHSHVYWYRQLPEEGLKFMVYLQKENIIDESGMPKERFSAEFPKEGPSILRIQQVVRGDSAAYFCASSTQISDIEKLFFGSGTQLSVL.

Worth noting for this clone: The CDR3 end falls 3 residues outside the read, so it is completed with the germline J gene. J is TRBJ2-3 and V is TRBV7-7, with a possible D match to TRBD1 (5 bases). Germline V gene lookup returns CDR1 SSHAT and CDR2 FNYEAQ (reference sequence). This CDR3 region has 15 residues. V was clipped by 1 base and J by 3 bases, with 11 bases between them. CDR3 protein: CASSLGGSGTDTQYF. The CDR3 bases that were read are TGTGCCAGCAGCTTAGGGGGTTCAGGGACAGATACG.

This clone has more than one count but fewer than ten. The read falls 3 residues short of the CDR3 end, and the missing part is taken from the germline J gene. The chain carries TRBV6-1 and TRBJ2-5; TRBD1 might be the D (6 bases). Per germline, CDR1 MNHNS and CDR2 SASEGT. The V end was cut by 2 bases, the J end by 3 bases, with 16 bases between. There are 16 residues in the CDR3. The CDR3 reads CASSEQSRTEKETQYF. The CDR3 DNA, read in part, is TGTGCCAGCAGTGAACAATCTCGGACAGAAAAAGAGACC.

This clone was recorded many times. Coverage ceases 3 residues before the CDR3 finishes, and the germline J gene fills in the end. This sequence joins TRBV29-1 and TRBJ1-1; 7 bases are shared with TRBD1. The CDR3 spans 12 residues. With V trimmed by 4 bases and J by 4 bases, 3 bases remained unmatched. Germline-derived CDR1 and CDR2 are SQVTM and ANQGSEA. The DNA read from the CDR3 is TGCAGCGTTGCCCCAGGGGGCACTGAA. It encodes CSVAPGGTE. In full, the CDR3 reads CSVAPGGTEAFF.

Concerning this clone itself: With the read ending 3 residues before the CDR3 end, the germline J gene is used to fill in that end. This chain connects TRBV2 to TRBJ1-2; the D gene is possibly TRBD1 (6 bases). The CDR3 is 13 amino acids. Germline V lookup: CDR1 SNHLY, CDR2 FYNNEI. Trimming removed 6 bases from V and 2 bases from J, with 10 bases in between. The CDR3: CASSPGHNYGYTF. CDR3 bases read: TGTGCCAGCAGCCCGGGACACAACTATGGC.

This clone has a count of ten or more. CDR3 protein: CASSYENGGAGDTQYF. CDR3 DNA (partial): TGTGCCAGCAGCTACGAAAACGGGGGGGCCGGAGATACG. This rearrangement joins TRBV14 to TRBJ2-3; 8 positions agree with TRBD2. The CDR3 is cut off 3 residues early in the read; its end comes from the germline J gene. This CDR3 region has 16 residues. Trimming at V came to 5 bases and at J to 5 bases, leaving 12 bases not matched to a gene. The germline V gene encodes CDR1 SGHDN and CDR2 FVKESK.

This clone was seen a few times. The read ends 3 residues shy of where the CDR3 ends; the end is completed using the germline J gene. The V call is TRBV7-3, the J call TRBJ1-1; no clear D. Deletions cut 6 bases from V and 0 bases from J, with 8 bases between. The germline gives CDR1 SGHTA, CDR2 FQGTGA. The CDR3 length is 13 residues. CDR3 region: CASRGSLNTEAFF. The part of the CDR3 DNA that was read is TGTGCCAGCAGGGGTAGCTTGAACACTGAA.

About this clone itself: The read gets to within 3 residues of the CDR3 end, and the germline J gene fills in the rest. The chain couples TRBV19 to TRBJ1-1, with 8 bases that match TRBD1. After removal of 2 bases from V and 5 bases from J, the junction contained 7 bases not matched to a gene. Germline V gives CDR1 LNHDA, CDR2 SQIVND (reference sequence). There are 15 residues in the CDR3. Incomplete CDR3 DNA: TGTGCCAGTAGTATACTACGGACAGGGAGGACTGAA. It is translated as CASSILRTGRTE. The entire CDR3 protein is CASSILRTGRTEAFF. Supplemented by reference TRBV19 and TRBJ1-1, the full variable domain reads DGGITQSPKYLFRKEGQNVTLSCEQNLNHDAMYWYRQDPGQGLRLIYYSQIVNDFQKGDIAEGYSVSREKKESFPLTVTSAQKNPTAFYLCASSILRTGRTEAFFGQGTRLTVV.

Points on this clone: The missing CDR3 end, 3 residues past where the read stops, is filled in from the germline J gene. The chain uses TRBV19 and TRBJ2-7, with 9 bases identical to TRBD1. This CDR3 is 14 amino acids long. CDR1 is LNHDA, CDR2 SQIVND, per germline (reference sequence). J was trimmed by 6 bases and V by 3 bases; bases with no gene match: 6. This chain's CDR3 is CASSIQQGAGEQYF. The sequenced part of the CDR3 DNA is TGTGCCAGTAGTATCCAACAGGGGGCCGGCGAG.

Turning to this clone: The read comes to an end 3 residues before the CDR3 does, leaving the germline J gene to fill in the end. The rearrangement uses TRBV14 and TRBJ2-7; weak D call: TRBD2 (6 bases). The CDR3 contains 15 residues. The germline V and J ends were trimmed by 5 bases and 4 bases, with 18 bases remaining between them. The germline CDR1 and CDR2 sequences are SGHDN and FVKESK. The sequenced part of the CDR3 DNA is TGTGCCAGCAGCAATTCCGGGACTTGGGAGTACGAG. Its protein is CASSNSGTWEYE. The CDR3 reads in full as CASSNSGTWEYEQYF. Drawing the rest from reference TRBV14 and TRBJ2-7, the complete variable domain is EAGVTQFPSHSVIEKGQTVTLRCDPISGHDNLYWYRRVMGKEIKFLLHFVKESKQDESGMPNNRFLAERTGGTYSTLKVQPAELEDSGVYFCASSNSGTWEYEQYFGPGTRLTVT.

As for this clone: The read gets to within 3 residues of the CDR3 end, and the germline J gene fills in the rest. This chain links TRBV5-1 with TRBJ2-7; TRBD1 matches at 7 bases. Germline CDR1 SGHRS, CDR2 YFSETQ. V shed 1 base and J 2 bases; nucleotides not matched to a gene: 9. CDR3 size: 16 residues. This CDR3 is CASSLWGRGRPYEQYF. Partial CDR3 DNA: TGCGCCAGCAGCTTGTGGGGCAGGGGGAGACCCTACGAG.

Details on this clone: The read terminates 3 residues ahead of where the CDR3 ends, so the germline J gene completes it. The V gene is TRBV11-2, the J gene TRBJ2-7, with D possibly being TRBD1 (5 bases). This CDR3 has 14 amino acids. Looked up from germline, CDR1 is SGHAT and CDR2 is FQNNGV. V lost 5 bases to trimming and J lost 6 bases, with 17 bases between them. CDR3 DNA (partial): TGTGCCAGCAGCACCCCCTTTACAGGCGGCGAG. Protein product: CASSTPFTGGE. The entire CDR3 protein reads CASSTPFTGGEQYF.

About this clone itself: From the germline J gene comes the end of the CDR3, since the read stops 3 residues before it. The chain carries TRBV7-9 and TRBJ1-2; perhaps TRBD1 as D (6 bases). The ends were cut back, 3 bases at V and 4 bases at J, with 15 bases in the middle. CDR1 is SEHNR, CDR2 FQNEAQ, per germline (reference sequence). The length of the CDR3 is 15 residues. The CDR3 DNA, read in part, is TGTGCCAGCAGCTTGGACGTGGACAGAGCCTATGGC. It specifies CASSLDVDRAYG. The full CDR3 is CASSLDVDRAYGYTF.

In regard to this clone: Coverage ceases 3 residues before the CDR3 finishes, and the germline J gene fills in the end. V and J are TRBV7-9 and TRBJ2-3; D unresolved. The CDR3 spans 14 residues. V lost 5 bases and J lost 2, with 11 bases in between. Germline V gene lookup returns CDR1 SEHNR and CDR2 FQNEAQ (reference sequence). The covered CDR3 bases are TGTGCCAGCAGCAGTTTACTCGTCACAGATACG. Translating gives CASSSLLVTDT. The full-length CDR3 reads as CASSSLLVTDTQYF.

This clone was counted at least ten times. The sequenced fragment ends 3 residues before the CDR3 boundary, so the rest is inferred from the germline J gene. The chain couples TRBV19 to TRBJ1-2; 9 bases map to TRBD1. This CDR3 has 15 amino acids. In germline, CDR1 is LNHDA, CDR2 SQIVND (reference sequence). Trimming cost V 7 bases and J 5 bases; bases outside gene matches: 11. The CDR3 bases that were read are TGTGCCAGTACCCCGAAACCGACAGGGGGTTATGGC. Its protein product is CASTPKPTGGYG. The complete CDR3 protein is CASTPKPTGGYGYTF.

This clone was seen only a few times. The CDR3 end falls 3 residues outside the read, so it is completed with the germline J gene. V and J are TRBV6-1 and TRBJ2-1; D possibly corresponds to TRBD2 (5 bases). The ends were cut back, 0 bases at V and 9 bases at J, with 21 bases in the middle. The CDR3 runs to 17 residues. CDR1 MNHNS and CDR2 SASEGT come from the germline V gene. Here the CDR3 reads CASSEALYERRAPEQFF. CDR3 DNA, as far as it was read: TGTGCCAGCAGTGAAGCGCTTTATGAGCGGCGAGCTCCTGAG.

About this clone itself: The observed sequence ends 3 residues before the CDR3 terminus, with the missing tail filled in from the germline J gene. The V call is TRBV20-1, the J call TRBJ2-1; a weak D match, TRBD1 (5 bases). Germline V gene data show CDR1 as DFQATT and CDR2 as SNEGSKA (reference sequence). Trimming took 3 bases from V and 9 from J, leaving 18 bases between them. CDR3 size: 14 residues. The covered CDR3 bases are TGCAGTGCTAGTTCCAGGGAACGTTTTAGTGAG. Its translation is CSASSRERFSE. The CDR3, in full, reads CSASSRERFSEQFF.

This clone was observed a handful of times. The CDR3 is CASSYHVLQQTQYF. CDR3 bases read: TGTGCCAGCAGTTACCACGTACTACAACAGACC. The chain joins TRBV6-2 or TRBV6-3 to TRBJ2-5; no clear D gene. The read gets to within 3 residues of the CDR3 end, and the germline J gene fills in the rest. The ends were cut back, 2 bases at V and 6 bases at J, with 13 bases in the middle. Germline assignment: CDR1 MNHEY and CDR2 SVGEGT. The CDR3 extends over 14 amino acids.

The sample holds a few counts of this clone. The missing CDR3 end, 3 residues past where the read stops, is filled in from the germline J gene. This sequence joins TRBV2 and TRBJ1-5; 8 bases are shared with TRBD1. V shed 6 bases, J shed 6 bases, and the junction held 4 bases outside the gene matches. From germline, CDR1 is SNHLY and CDR2 FYNNEI. This CDR3 is built from 13 residues. Incomplete CDR3 DNA: TGTGCCAGCAGGGACAGGGCAGGTCAGCCC. Translated: CASRDRAGQP. The full-length CDR3 reads as CASRDRAGQPQHF.

This clone came up many times. The chain's CDR3 is CASSGATGYDYGYTF. Incomplete CDR3 DNA: TGCGCCAGCAGCGGGGCGACAGGGTACGACTATGGC. The V and J genes are TRBV5-1 and TRBJ1-2; 7 positions agree with TRBD1. The read ends 3 residues early relative to the CDR3; the germline J gene fills the gap. In germline, CDR1 is SGHRS, CDR2 YFSETQ. The ends lost 4 bases at V and 3 bases at J; junction bases unmatched: 9. The CDR3 is made up of 15 amino acids. Variable domain in full (rest from reference TRBV5-1 and TRBJ1-2): KAGVTQTPRYLIKTRGQQVTLSCSPISGHRSVSWYQQTPGQGLQFLFEYFSETQRNKGNFPGRFSGRQFSNSRSEMNVSTLELGDSALYLCASSGATGYDYGYTFGSGTRLTVV.

This clone turned up a few times. The CDR3 end falls 3 residues outside the read, so it is completed with the germline J gene. The chain couples TRBV6-2 or TRBV6-3 to TRBJ2-3; TRBD1 aligns across 7 bases. Per germline, CDR1 MNHEY and CDR2 SVGEGT. This CDR3 contains 15 residues. The sequenced CDR3 bases are TGTGCCAGCAGCCTACTGGGCCAACCGGGACAGACG. It yields the protein CASSLLGQPGQT. In full, the CDR3 reads CASSLLGQPGQTQYF.

This clone was counted a few times. The read terminates 3 residues ahead of where the CDR3 ends, so the germline J gene completes it. V usage is TRBV7-8 and J usage is TRBJ1-1, with TRBD1 as a possible D gene (5 bases). The CDR3 contains 14 residues. Germline V gene sequence: CDR1 SGHVS, CDR2 FQNEAQ. V was cut by 6 bases and J by 5 bases, with 16 bases left in between. The covered CDR3 bases are TGTGCCAGCAGTAAAGGGGAATTGGCAACTGAA. Its translation: CASSKGELATE. The entire CDR3 reads CASSKGELATEAFF. Based on the CDR3 plus reference TRBV7-8 and TRBJ1-1, the full variable domain is GAGVSQSPRYKVAKRGQDVALRCDPISGHVSLFWYQQALGQGPEFLTYFQNEAQLDKSGLPSDRFFAERPEGSVSTLKIQRTQQEDSAVYLCASSKGELATEAFFGQGTRLTVV.

A note on this clone: The read is 3 residues too short to cover the CDR3 end, so that end is filled in from the germline J gene. This rearrangement joins TRBV7-2 to TRBJ2-3; D is unclear. The CDR3 is 15 amino acids. Germline-derived CDR1 and CDR2 are SGHTA and FQGNSA. V gave up 1 base and J gave up 4 bases, with 12 bases separating them. The covered CDR3 bases are TGTGCCAGCAGCTTAGGCGGTGAGGTAGCAGATACG. Encoded protein: CASSLGGEVADT. The CDR3 as a whole reads CASSLGGEVADTQYF.

This clone appeared a few times. The CDR3 extends 3 residues past the end of the read, so its final part is completed from the germline J gene. The chain uses TRBV6-4 and TRBJ2-3, with 14 bases matching TRBD2. Germline V gives CDR1 MRHNA, CDR2 SNTAGT. The junction had 3 bases not matched to a gene; V was cut back by 6 bases and J by 1 base. The CDR3 is 16 residues long. The covered CDR3 bases are TGTGCCAGCAGCGAGGGACTAGCGGGGGGCACAGATACG. It specifies CASSEGLAGGTDT. The entire CDR3 protein reads CASSEGLAGGTDTQYF.

In this sample, this clone turned up a few times. The sequence runs out 3 residues before the end of the CDR3; the remainder is reconstructed from the germline J gene. V and J are TRBV7-9 and TRBJ1-1; a weak D match, TRBD1 (5 bases). Trimming removed 5 bases at V and 1 base at J, with 11 bases between. CDR1 SEHNR and CDR2 FQNEAQ come from the germline V gene (reference sequence). The CDR3 is made up of 14 amino acids. CDR3 region: CASSRRQKNTEAFF. CDR3 DNA, as far as it was read: TGTGCCAGCAGCCGTCGACAGAAGAACACTGAA.